The sequence of this T cell receptor (beta chain) was determined in a study of response to subunit inactivated influenza vaccine. General study points: Only a handful of new T cells, the authors suggested, are recruited with each seasonal influenza vaccination.

This clonotype was seen a few times. Antigen unknown. TCRdb independently ran MiXCR on the RT-PCR reads; one entry per CDR3 protein. Among some 800,000 distinct CDR3 sequences listed, 21% were seen once. CDR1 and CDR2 (germline): MNHEY, SMNVEV (reference sequence). V lost 6 bases, J lost 7 bases, and 11 bases lay in between. The CDR3 has 12 amino acids. The chain uses TRBV27 and TRBJ2-3; tentatively, D is TRBD1 (5 bases). This clonotype was sampled from a man over 45 who received an inactivated influenza vaccine. Source: PBMCs from blood, taken more than 4 days after vaccination. The CDR3 nucleotides are TGTGCCAGCAGCCGACAGCCCTATACGCAGTATTTT. Protein sequence: CASSRQPYTQYF.